A single sample gave rise to the 25 T cell receptor beta chains below, sequenced in a study of shared clonotypes between healthy human individuals. This table comes from immunoSEQ multiplex PCR, and its TCRdb copy is limited to in-frame clones, with some not included. The sample consists of more than 1.2 million clones, 98% of them appearing once. Sequencing was done on a sample of naive CD4+ T cells sorted from blood. Described subset: CD45RA+ positively selected. The receptors stem from a man aged 30 to 39 in good health.

The genes are TRBV6-9 and TRBJ2-1; D unclear. Germline CDR1 and CDR2: MNHGY and SVAAGI. The CDR3 runs to 13 residues. V shed 5 bases and J shed 12 bases, with 17 bases lying between them. The CDR3 loop is CASSPQSGVAQFF. DNA for the CDR3: TGTGCCAGCAGTCCGCAGTCTGGCGTGGCGCAGTTCTTC.

A word on this clone: In the same sample, other DNA sequences code for this CDR3. The chain couples TRBV18 to TRBJ1-5; TRBD1 matches at 7 bases. The V gene end was trimmed by 3 bases and the J gene end by 4 bases; junction bases not matched to a gene: 3. This CDR3 has 14 residues. The V gene's germline CDR1 is KGHSH and CDR2 LQKENI. CDR3: CASSPSRGNQPQHF. The CDR3 DNA reads TGTGCCAGCTCACCCAGCAGGGGGAATCAGCCCCAGCATTTT.

The gene calls are TRBV7-9 and TRBJ2-1; no clear D gene. Trimming pared 1 base from V and 0 bases from J, leaving 10 bases between. The CDR3 is made up of 16 amino acids. CDR1 is SEHNR, CDR2 FQNEAQ, per germline (reference sequence). The CDR3: CASSLGTRSSYNEQFF. The CDR3 nucleotides are TGTGCCAGCAGCTTAGGGACCCGGAGCTCCTACAATGAGCAGTTCTTC.

The V and J genes are TRBV5-1 and TRBJ1-2; TRBD1 matches at 8 bases. The V segment lost 3 bases and the J segment 4 bases; nucleotides outside the gene matches: 2. From germline, CDR1 is SGHRS and CDR2 YFSETQ. This CDR3 contains 13 residues. This CDR3 reads CASSSTGAYGYTF. DNA for the CDR3: TGCGCCAGCAGCTCGACAGGGGCCTATGGCTACACCTTC. The full variable domain, with the rest looked up from reference TRBV5-1 and TRBJ1-2, is KAGVTQTPRYLIKTRGQQVTLSCSPISGHRSVSWYQQTPGQGLQFLFEYFSETQRNKGNFPGRFSGRQFSNSRSEMNVSTLELGDSALYLCASSSTGAYGYTFGSGTRLTVV.

V usage is TRBV5-4 and J usage is TRBJ1-1; D unclear. The CDR3 runs to 13 residues. Germline CDR1 SGHNT, CDR2 YYREEE (reference sequence). The V end was cut by 3 bases, the J end by 1 base, with 7 bases between. The CDR3 protein is CASSYPQNTEAFF. In DNA, the CDR3 is TGTGCCAGCAGCTACCCTCAGAACACTGAAGCTTTCTTT.

The CDR3 DNA sequence: TGTGCCAGCAGCCCCTGGGCAGGTGCAGATACGCAGTATTTT. It codes for CASSPWAGADTQYF. The chain couples TRBV9 to TRBJ2-3, with D uncertain. V lost 4 bases to trimming and J lost 4 bases, with 13 bases between them. The CDR3 is made up of 14 amino acids. The germline V gene has CDR1 SGDLS and CDR2 YYNGEE.

This clone has a handful of counts. The sample has other DNA sequences that encode this CDR3 too. The chain has TRBV9 and TRBJ2-1; TRBD1 matches at 9 bases. This CDR3 spans 15 amino acids. J gave up 6 bases and V 0 bases, and 4 bases lay outside the gene matches. Germline V gene data show CDR1 as SGDLS and CDR2 as YYNGEE. The CDR3 nucleotides read TGTGCCAGCAGCGTAGAGGGACAGGGTTCCAATGAGCAGTTCTTC. This gives the protein CASSVEGQGSNEQFF.

The chain links TRBV28 to TRBJ1-2; D not certain. The CDR3 runs 13 residues. Germline V lookup: CDR1 MDHEN, CDR2 SYDVKM. V shed 7 bases and J shed 3 bases, with 12 bases lying between them. CDR3 in amino acids: CASNPPGDYGYTF. The CDR3 DNA reads as TGTGCCAGCAACCCTCCGGGAGACTATGGCTACACCTTC.

This clone occurred once. V is TRBV28 and J is TRBJ2-3, with D possibly being TRBD2 (5 bases). The V end was cut by 7 bases, the J end by 1 base, with 12 bases between. This CDR3 is built from 14 residues. Germline V lookup: CDR1 MDHEN, CDR2 SYDVKM. This CDR3 is CASISGFGTDTQYF. The CDR3 DNA reads as TGTGCCAGCATCTCGGGGTTTGGCACAGATACGCAGTATTTT.

The chain couples TRBV7-2 to TRBJ2-1; the match to TRBD2 covers 9 bases. The germline V gene encodes CDR1 SGHTA and CDR2 FQGNSA. The CDR3 runs 18 residues. J was trimmed by 5 bases and V by 0 bases; bases with no gene match: 11. CDR3 DNA sequence: TGTGCCAGCAGCTTAGCCTATCTTCGGGCTAGCGGGAACAATGAGCAGTTCTTC. Amino acids: CASSLAYLRASGNNEQFF.

The chain recombines TRBV19 with TRBJ1-5, with TRBD1 matching 7 bases. This CDR3 is 15 amino acids long. V was pared by 3 bases and J by 7 bases, with 9 bases of the junction left unmatched. CDR1 and CDR2 from the germline V gene are LNHDA and SQIVND (reference sequence). DNA for the CDR3: TGTGCCAGTAGTATTGAAAGGGGGCGTGGACAGCCCCAGCATTTT. This translates into CASSIERGRGQPQHF.

This sequence joins TRBV19 and TRBJ2-6; TRBD1 is a possible D gene (6 bases). Germline values: CDR1 LNHDA, CDR2 SQIVND (reference sequence). Trimming cost V 5 bases and J 4 bases, with 15 bases left between them. The CDR3 is 16 amino acids. CDR3 protein: CASSLIQGSGANVLTF. DNA of the CDR3: TGTGCCAGTAGTCTAATACAGGGATCAGGGGCCAACGTCCTGACTTTC.

The chain recombines TRBV7-8 with TRBJ2-3; 8 bases are a match to TRBD1. The CDR3 is 16 amino acids. Germline-derived CDR1 and CDR2 are SGHVS and FQNEAQ. V lost 5 bases and J lost 0; bases outside the gene matches: 7. CDR3 sequence reads: CASSTAGGGSTDTQYF. CDR3 in DNA: TGTGCCAGCAGCACCGCAGGGGGCGGGAGCACAGATACGCAGTATTTT. The complete variable domain, with remaining parts taken from reference TRBV7-8 and TRBJ2-3, reads GAGVSQSPRYKVAKRGQDVALRCDPISGHVSLFWYQQALGQGPEFLTYFQNEAQLDKSGLPSDRFFAERPEGSVSTLKIQRTQQEDSAVYLCASSTAGGGSTDTQYFGPGTRLTVL.

The J gene is TRBJ2-7, the V gene TRBV15; TRBD2 aligns across 12 bases. Germline V CDR1 and CDR2: LNHNV, YYDKDF (reference sequence). With 0 bases clipped from V and 5 bases from J, the junction kept 2 bases outside the gene matches. This CDR3 region has 15 residues. CDR3 sequence (DNA): TGTGCCACCAGCAGAGAGACTAGCGGGAGTAACGAGCAGTACTTC. Residues: CATSRETSGSNEQYF.

This chain joins TRBV18 and TRBJ2-7, with D perhaps given as TRBD1 or TRBD2 (6 bases each). CDR1 and CDR2 (germline): KGHSH, LQKENI. The germline V and J ends were trimmed by 2 bases and 2 bases, with 16 bases remaining between them. The CDR3 loop spans 16 amino acids. The CDR3 DNA reads as TGTGCCAGCTCACCAGCCACGGGGGCGCACCCCTACGAGCAGTACTTC. This sequence encodes CASSPATGAHPYEQYF.

CDR3 in amino acids: CASRRRQVLWEQYF. The CDR3 DNA reads TGTGCCAGCAGAAGGAGGCAGGTTCTTTGGGAGCAGTACTTC. The V call is TRBV28, the J call TRBJ2-7; D possibly corresponds to TRBD2 (5 bases). V was trimmed by 6 bases and J by 7 bases, leaving 19 bases between them. This CDR3 spans 14 amino acids. CDR1 is MDHEN, CDR2 SYDVKM, per germline.

CDR3 sequence (DNA): TGTGCCAGCAGAGGGTCGGGAGGGGGGAATGAGCAGTTCTTC. Translation: CASRGSGGGNEQFF. The chain recombines TRBV28 with TRBJ2-1; 8 nucleotides line up with TRBD2. The junction had 8 bases not matched to a gene; V was cut back by 6 bases and J by 7 bases. In germline, CDR1 is MDHEN, CDR2 SYDVKM. The CDR3 totals 14 residues.

The rearrangement joins TRBV2 to TRBJ2-1; the match to TRBD2 covers 15 bases. Germline CDR1 reads SNHLY; CDR2 reads FYNNEI. J gave up 4 bases and V 4 bases, and 2 bases lay outside the gene matches. This CDR3 spans 16 amino acids. CDR3 DNA: TGTGCCAGCAGTGGGACTAGCGGGAGGGATTACAATGAGCAGTTCTTC. Translation gives CASSGTSGRDYNEQFF.

The V gene is TRBV6-1, the J gene TRBJ2-3; no clear D. CDR1 is MNHNS and CDR2 is SASEGT in the germline V gene. CDR3 length: 12 residues. V lost 5 bases and J 14 bases, leaving 17 bases between the germline ends. The CDR3, as DNA: TGTGCCAGCAGTCAGGAGATGGCCAAGGGGTATTTT. It encodes CASSQEMAKGYF.

The chain links TRBV6-1 to TRBJ1-5; 7 positions match TRBD1. This CDR3 comprises 14 residues. Germline values: CDR1 MNHNS, CDR2 SASEGT. The V segment lost 6 bases and the J segment 2 bases; nucleotides outside the gene matches: 4. DNA for the CDR3: TGTGCCAGCAGATTGGGGACAGGCAATCAGCCCCAGCATTTT. Translated, it gives CASRLGTGNQPQHF.

The chain uses TRBV15 and TRBJ1-1; D possibly corresponds to TRBD1 (6 bases). Germline CDR1 is LNHNV and CDR2 is YYDKDF (reference sequence). The length of the CDR3 is 13 residues. V dropped 6 bases and J dropped 3 bases, with 11 bases sitting between them. The CDR3 sequence: CATSQGLDTEAFF. The CDR3 DNA reads TGTGCCACCAGTCAGGGGTTGGACACTGAAGCTTTCTTT. Together with reference TRBV15 and TRBJ1-1, the CDR3 gives the full variable domain: DAMVIQNPRYQVTQFGKPVTLSCSQTLNHNVMYWYQQKSSQAPKLLFHYYDKDFNNEADTPDNFQSRRPNTSFCFLDIRSPGLGDTAMYLCATSQGLDTEAFFGQGTRLTVV.

V gene TRBV28 combines with J gene TRBJ2-5; D remains unclear. From germline, CDR1 is MDHEN and CDR2 SYDVKM. CDR3 length: 11 amino acids. The germline V and J ends were trimmed by 1 base and 7 bases, with 4 bases remaining between them. CDR3 sequence (DNA): TGTGCCAGCAGTTTATCCGGGACCCAGTACTTC. Its translation is CASSLSGTQYF.

The chain uses TRBV5-6 and TRBJ2-7, with 10 nucleotides matching TRBD2. The J segment lost 4 bases and the V segment lost 4 bases, leaving 8 bases of the junction unmatched. Germline-derived CDR1 and CDR2 are SGHDT and YYEEEE. This CDR3 has 15 amino acids. CDR3 DNA sequence: TGTGCCAGCAGCCCACCCCTAGCGGGAGCTTACGAGCAGTACTTC. Translating it yields CASSPPLAGAYEQYF.

V is TRBV6-5 and J is TRBJ2-1; maybe TRBD1 (6 bases). With 5 bases removed from V and 3 bases from J, the gap between germline ends came to 11 bases. CDR1 is MNHEY and CDR2 is SVGAGI in the germline V gene. This CDR3 comprises 14 residues. Here the CDR3 DNA reads TGTGCCAGCAGTCTAGGGACATTCTACAATGAGCAGTTCTTC. Its translation is CASSLGTFYNEQFF.

V is TRBV7-9 and J is TRBJ1-2, with 7 positions matching TRBD1. The CDR3 runs to 14 residues. Germline V gene sequence: CDR1 SEHNR, CDR2 FQNEAQ (reference sequence). V shed 5 bases, J shed 3 bases, and the junction held 6 bases outside the gene matches. The CDR3: CASSPRGGYYGYTF. For the CDR3, the DNA is TGTGCCAGCAGCCCCAGGGGGGGCTACTATGGCTACACCTTC.